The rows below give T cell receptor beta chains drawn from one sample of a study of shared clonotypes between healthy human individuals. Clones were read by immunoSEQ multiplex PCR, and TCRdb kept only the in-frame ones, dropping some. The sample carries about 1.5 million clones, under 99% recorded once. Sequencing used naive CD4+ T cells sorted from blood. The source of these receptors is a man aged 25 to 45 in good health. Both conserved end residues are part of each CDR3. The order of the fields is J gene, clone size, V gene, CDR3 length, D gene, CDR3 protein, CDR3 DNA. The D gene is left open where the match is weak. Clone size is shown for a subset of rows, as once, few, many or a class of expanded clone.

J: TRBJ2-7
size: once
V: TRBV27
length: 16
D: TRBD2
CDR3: CASSYLAASGRNEQYF
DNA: TGTGCCAGCAGCTACCTAGCGGCTAGCGGGAGGAACGAGCAGTACTTC

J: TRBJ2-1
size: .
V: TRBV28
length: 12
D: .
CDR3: CASTRVYNEQFF
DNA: TGTGCCAGCACCAGGGTTTACAATGAGCAGTTCTTC

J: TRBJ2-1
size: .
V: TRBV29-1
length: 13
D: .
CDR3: CSVESSIYNEQFF
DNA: TGCAGCGTTGAATCCTCAATCTACAATGAGCAGTTCTTC

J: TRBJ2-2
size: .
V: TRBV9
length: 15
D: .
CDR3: CASSRGLLNTGELFF
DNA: TGTGCCAGCAGCCGGGGACTTCTGAACACCGGGGAGCTGTTTTTT

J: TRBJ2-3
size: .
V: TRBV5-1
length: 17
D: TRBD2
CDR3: CASSLAIAGVGTDTQYF
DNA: TGCGCCAGCAGCTTGGCGATAGCGGGAGTAGGCACAGATACGCAGTATTTT

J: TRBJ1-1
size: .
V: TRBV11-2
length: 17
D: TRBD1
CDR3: CASSLGRGSRRQGAAFF
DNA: TGTGCCAGCAGCTTAGGGAGAGGGAGCCGGAGACAGGGGGCGGCTTTCTTT

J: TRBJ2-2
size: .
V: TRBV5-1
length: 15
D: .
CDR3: CASRTGIPGAGELFF
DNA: TGCGCCAGCAGAACCGGGATCCCAGGGGCCGGGGAGCTGTTTTTT

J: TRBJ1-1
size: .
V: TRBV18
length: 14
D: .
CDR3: CASSPNRLNTEAFF
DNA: TGTGCCAGCTCACCAAACAGATTGAACACTGAAGCTTTCTTT

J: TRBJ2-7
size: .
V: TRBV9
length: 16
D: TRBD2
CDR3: CASSPQPAGGYYEQYF
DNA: TGTGCCAGCAGCCCGCAGCCGGCGGGGGGATACTACGAGCAGTACTTC

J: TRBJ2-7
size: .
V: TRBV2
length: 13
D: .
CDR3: CASSGESGEEQYF
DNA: TGTGCCAGCAGTGGTGAATCAGGGGAAGAGCAGTACTTC

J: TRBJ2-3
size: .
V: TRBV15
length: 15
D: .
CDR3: CATSRDRAFTDTQYF
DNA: TGTGCCACCAGCAGAGACAGGGCCTTCACAGATACGCAGTATTTT

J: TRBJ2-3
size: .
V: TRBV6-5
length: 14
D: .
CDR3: CASSWAFGADTQYF
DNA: TGTGCCAGCAGTTGGGCATTCGGGGCCGATACGCAGTATTTT

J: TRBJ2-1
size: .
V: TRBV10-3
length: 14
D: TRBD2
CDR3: CAISDGTSGDEQFF
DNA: TGTGCCATCAGTGATGGGACTAGCGGGGATGAGCAGTTCTTC

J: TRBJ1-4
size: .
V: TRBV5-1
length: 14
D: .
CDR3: CASSVSGTVEKLFF
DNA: TGCGCCAGCAGCGTGTCCGGGACGGTTGAAAAACTGTTTTTT

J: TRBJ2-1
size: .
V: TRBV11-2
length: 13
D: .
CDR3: CASSLDRSNEQFF
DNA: TGTGCCAGCAGCTTAGATCGATCGAATGAGCAGTTCTTC

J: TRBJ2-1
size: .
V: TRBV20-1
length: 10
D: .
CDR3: CSATYLEQFF
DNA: TGCAGTGCTACCTATTTGGAGCAGTTCTTC

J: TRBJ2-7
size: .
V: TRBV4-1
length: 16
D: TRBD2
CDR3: CASSQESEAGRGEQYF
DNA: TGCGCCAGCAGCCAAGAATCCGAGGCCGGGCGGGGGGAGCAGTACTTC

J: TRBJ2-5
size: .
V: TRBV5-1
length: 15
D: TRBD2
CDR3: CASSGSGRLAETQYF
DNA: TGCGCCAGCAGCGGTAGCGGGAGACTGGCAGAGACCCAGTACTTC

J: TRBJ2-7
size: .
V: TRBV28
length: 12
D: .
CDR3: CASSLQTYEQYF
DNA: TGTGCCAGCAGTTTACAAACCTACGAGCAGTACTTC

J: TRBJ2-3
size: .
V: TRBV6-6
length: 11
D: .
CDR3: CASSLVDTQYF
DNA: TGTGCCAGCAGCCTCGTAGATACGCAGTATTTT

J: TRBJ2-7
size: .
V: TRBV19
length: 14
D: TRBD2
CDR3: CASSPRRESHEQYF
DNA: TGTGCCAGTAGTCCTCGGCGGGAGTCCCACGAGCAGTACTTC

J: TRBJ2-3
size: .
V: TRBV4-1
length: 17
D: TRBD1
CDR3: CASSQEVQGVLTDTQYF
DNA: TGCGCCAGCAGCCAAGAAGTCCAGGGGGTTCTCACAGATACGCAGTATTTT

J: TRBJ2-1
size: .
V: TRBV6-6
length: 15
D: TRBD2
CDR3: CASSQSGSSYNEQFF
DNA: TGTGCCAGCAGCCAGAGCGGGAGCTCCTACAATGAGCAGTTCTTC

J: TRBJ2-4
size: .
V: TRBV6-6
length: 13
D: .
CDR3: CASSYTPNNIQYF
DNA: TGTGCCAGCAGTTACACCCCGAACAACATTCAGTACTTC

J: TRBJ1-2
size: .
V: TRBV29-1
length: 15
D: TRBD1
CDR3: CSVGIGQGSNYGYTF
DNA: TGCAGCGTTGGTATCGGACAGGGCTCTAACTATGGCTACACCTTC

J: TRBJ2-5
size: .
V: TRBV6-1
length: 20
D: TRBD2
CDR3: CASSEAARLAGGPPQETQYF
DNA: TGTGCCAGCAGTGAAGCGGCTCGACTAGCGGGAGGACCCCCCCAAGAGACCCAGTACTTC

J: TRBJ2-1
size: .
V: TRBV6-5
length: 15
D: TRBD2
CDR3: CASSYLTSGNNEQFF
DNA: TGTGCCAGCAGTTACCTGACTAGCGGGAACAATGAGCAGTTCTTC

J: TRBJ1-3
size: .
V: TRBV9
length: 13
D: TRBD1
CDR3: CASSVEDRRAIYF
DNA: TGTGCCAGCAGCGTAGAGGACAGGAGGGCCATATATTTT

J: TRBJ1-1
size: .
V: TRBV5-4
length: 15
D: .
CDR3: CASSLDPNKNTEAFF
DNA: TGTGCCAGCAGCTTGGATCCGAATAAGAACACTGAAGCTTTCTTT

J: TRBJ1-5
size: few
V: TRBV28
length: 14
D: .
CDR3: CASSSGLNDQPQHF
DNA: TGTGCCAGCAGTTCGGGACTCAATGATCAGCCCCAGCATTTT

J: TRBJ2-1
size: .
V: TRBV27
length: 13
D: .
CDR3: CASSYRGNNEQFF
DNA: TGTGCCAGCAGTTATCGGGGGAACAATGAGCAGTTCTTC

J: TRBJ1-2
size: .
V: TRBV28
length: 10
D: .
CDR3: CASQGYGYTF
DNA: TGTGCCAGCCAAGGGTATGGCTACACCTTC

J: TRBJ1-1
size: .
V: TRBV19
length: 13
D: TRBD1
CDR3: CASTRGLSTEAFF
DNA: TGTGCCAGTACCAGGGGGCTGAGCACTGAAGCTTTCTTT

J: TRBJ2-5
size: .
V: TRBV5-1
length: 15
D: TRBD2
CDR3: CASSEMTSAQETQYF
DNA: TGCGCCAGCAGCGAGATGACTAGCGCCCAAGAGACCCAGTACTTC

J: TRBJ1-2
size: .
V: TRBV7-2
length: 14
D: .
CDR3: CASSLARTYYGYTF
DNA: TGTGCCAGCAGCTTAGCCAGGACGTACTATGGCTACACCTTC

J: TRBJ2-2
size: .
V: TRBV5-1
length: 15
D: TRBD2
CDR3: CASSSGLDPTGELFF
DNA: TGCGCCAGCAGCTCGGGACTAGATCCCACCGGGGAGCTGTTTTTT

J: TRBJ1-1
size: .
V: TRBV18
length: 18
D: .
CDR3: CASSPLGASRLVNTEAFF
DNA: TGTGCCAGCTCACCGCTCGGGGCCTCCCGGCTCGTGAACACTGAAGCTTTCTTT

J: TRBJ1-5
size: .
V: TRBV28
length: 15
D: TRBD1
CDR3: CASRWGDREVQPQHF
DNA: TGTGCCAGCCGCTGGGGGGACAGGGAAGTTCAGCCCCAGCATTTT

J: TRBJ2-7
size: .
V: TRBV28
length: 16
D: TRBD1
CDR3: CASSLSLDRVSYEQYF
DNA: TGTGCCAGCAGTTTATCTTTGGACAGGGTGTCCTACGAGCAGTACTTC

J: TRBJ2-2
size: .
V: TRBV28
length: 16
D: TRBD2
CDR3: CASSLGGRAEIGELFF
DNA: TGTGCCAGCAGTTTAGGAGGGAGGGCCGAAATCGGGGAGCTGTTTTTT

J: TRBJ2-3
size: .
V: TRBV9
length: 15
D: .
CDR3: CASSVQRTRTDTQYF
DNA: TGTGCCAGCAGCGTACAGCGGACCCGCACAGATACGCAGTATTTT

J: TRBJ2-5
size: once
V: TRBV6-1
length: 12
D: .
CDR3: CASSEDPRAQYF
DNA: TGTGCCAGCAGTGAAGACCCCCGGGCCCAGTACTTC

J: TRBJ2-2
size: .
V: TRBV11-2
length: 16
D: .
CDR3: CASSHNRAPRTGELFF
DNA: TGTGCCAGCAGCCATAACCGGGCCCCAAGGACCGGGGAGCTGTTTTTT

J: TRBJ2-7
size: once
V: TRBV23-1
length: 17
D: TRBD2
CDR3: CASSQAETSGRPYEQYF
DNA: TGCGCCAGCAGTCAGGCGGAGACTAGCGGGAGGCCTTACGAGCAGTACTTC

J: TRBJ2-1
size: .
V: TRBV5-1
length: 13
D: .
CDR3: CASSTNRVGEQFF
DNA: TGCGCCAGCAGCACCAATCGGGTCGGAGAGCAGTTCTTC

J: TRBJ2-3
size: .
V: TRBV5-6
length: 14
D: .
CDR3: CASSPTLPTDTQYF
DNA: TGTGCCAGCAGCCCCACCCTTCCCACAGATACGCAGTATTTT

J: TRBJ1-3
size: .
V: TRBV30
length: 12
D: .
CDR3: CAWRSSGNTIYF
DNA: TGTGCCTGGAGGTCCTCTGGAAACACCATATATTTT

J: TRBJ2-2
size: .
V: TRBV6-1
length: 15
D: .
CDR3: CASSNRDRSTGELFF
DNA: TGTGCCAGCAGTAACCGGGACCGAAGCACCGGGGAGCTGTTTTTT

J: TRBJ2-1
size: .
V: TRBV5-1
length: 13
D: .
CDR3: CASSLALEGEQFF
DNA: TGCGCCAGCAGCTTGGCCCTAGAGGGTGAGCAGTTCTTC